Sequencing of this T cell receptor beta chain was carried out in a study of T cell responses to AZD1222 COVID-19 vaccine. Study-level findings and limits: Distributed over spike, vaccine-associated CD4 TCRs predominated at 160-218 and 743-854. Clonal diversity was possibly underestimated, and white British individuals and females predominated among donors.

Germline V gene data show CDR1 as MNHEY and CDR2 as SVGAGI. The CDR3 totals 15 residues. After removal of 6 bases from V and 5 bases from J, the junction contained 13 bases not matched to a gene. About this clone: The target antigen is unknown.

Repertoires were generated with immunoSEQ multiplex PCR, while TCRdb's copy carries only in-frame clones and drops some. This table holds approximately 140,000 clones, about 92% found once. The chain links TRBV6-5 to TRBJ2-7, with 7 bases aligning to TRBD2. The starting material was peripheral blood, obtained 28 days after the second AZD1222 dose. The TCR originated in an adult who received the AZD1222 COVID-19 vaccine. The CDR3 DNA follows: TGTGCCAGCAGCTTTACCAATGGGGGAGGGGACGAGCAGTACTTC. Its protein is CASSFTNGGGDEQYF.